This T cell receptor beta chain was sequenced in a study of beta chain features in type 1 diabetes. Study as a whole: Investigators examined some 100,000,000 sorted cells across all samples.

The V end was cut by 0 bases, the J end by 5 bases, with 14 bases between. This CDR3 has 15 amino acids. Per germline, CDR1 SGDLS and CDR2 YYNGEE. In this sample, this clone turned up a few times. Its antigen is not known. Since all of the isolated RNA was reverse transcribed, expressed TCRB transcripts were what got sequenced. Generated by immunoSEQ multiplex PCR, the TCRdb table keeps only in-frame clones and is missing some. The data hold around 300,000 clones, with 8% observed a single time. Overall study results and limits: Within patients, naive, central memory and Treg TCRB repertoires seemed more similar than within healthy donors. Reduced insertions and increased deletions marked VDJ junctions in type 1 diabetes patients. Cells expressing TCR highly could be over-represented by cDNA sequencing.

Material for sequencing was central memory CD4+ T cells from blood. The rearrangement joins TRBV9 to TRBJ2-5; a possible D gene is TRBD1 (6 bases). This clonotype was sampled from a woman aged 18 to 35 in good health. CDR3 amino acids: CASSVASGTIETQYF. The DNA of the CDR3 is TGTGCCAGCAGCGTAGCCTCCGGGACAATCGAGACCCAGTACTTC.